The rows below give T cell receptor beta chains drawn from one sample of a study of CD8 T cells in ankylosing spondylitis. TCRdb itself ran the 5' RACE reads through MiXCR, one entry per CDR3 protein. The sample lists a few hundred thousand distinct CDR3 sequences, approximately 7.4% occurring once. Sample: blood, either unsorted or a sorted T cell fraction (not recorded which). The origin of the receptors is a male donor with ankylosing spondylitis. The CDR3 runs from the conserved cysteine through the conserved F or W.

j_call,v_call,cdr3_aa
TRBJ1-5,TRBV6-1,CASRGQGGDQPQHF
TRBJ2-1,TRBV6-2/TRBV6-3,CASGPHWFNEQFF
TRBJ1-1,TRBV11-1,CASSFRRAGKTEAFF
TRBJ2-1,TRBV4-3,CASSQGTVDNEQFF
TRBJ2-7,TRBV9,CASSVDGGSYEQYF
TRBJ1-4,TRBV4-3,CASSRLTGTNEKLFF
TRBJ2-1,TRBV6-1,CASSQGTPYNEQFF
TRBJ2-7,TRBV11-2,CASSLASGAYEQYF
TRBJ1-4,TRBV10-3,CATRTLMDEKLFF
TRBJ2-5,TRBV12-3/TRBV12-4,CASSFLGPGETQYF
TRBJ2-5,TRBV20-1,CSARLGLGETQYF
TRBJ2-7,TRBV28,CASKNGPSYEQYF
TRBJ2-7,TRBV7-9,CASRRGTEREQYF
TRBJ2-7,TRBV4-3,CASSQGHRTYEQYF
TRBJ2-7,TRBV20-1,CSATRTDTYEQYF
TRBJ2-2,TRBV12-3/TRBV12-4,CASSLAGVTGELFF
TRBJ1-2,TRBV5-1,CASSSTRPGGGYTF
TRBJ2-7,TRBV7-9,CASSLRPGEQYF
TRBJ2-7,TRBV5-1,CASSLAQGVEQYF
TRBJ2-2,TRBV27,CASSYSGKSTGELFF
TRBJ2-2,TRBV7-2,CASSLNNHRMNTGELFF
TRBJ1-3,TRBV20-1,CSARDPDTAGNTIYF
TRBJ2-1,TRBV2,CAILFRDNEQFF